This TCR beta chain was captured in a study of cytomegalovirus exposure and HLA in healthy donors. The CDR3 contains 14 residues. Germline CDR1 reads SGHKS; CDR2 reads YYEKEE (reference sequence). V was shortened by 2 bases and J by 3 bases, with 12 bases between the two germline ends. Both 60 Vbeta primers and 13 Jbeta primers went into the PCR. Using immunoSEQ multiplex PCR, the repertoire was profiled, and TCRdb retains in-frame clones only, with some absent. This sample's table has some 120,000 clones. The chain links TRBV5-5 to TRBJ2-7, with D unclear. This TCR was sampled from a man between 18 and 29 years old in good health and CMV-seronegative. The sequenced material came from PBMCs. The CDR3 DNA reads TGTGCCAGCAGCTTTAGAGCCGATTTCTACGAGCAGTACTTC. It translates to CASSFRADFYEQYF.